This passage covers 5 T cell receptor beta chains from one sample sequenced in a study of cytomegalovirus exposure and HLA in healthy donors. The protocol was immunoSEQ multiplex PCR, while the TCRdb copy is restricted to in-frame clones and leaves out a portion. This table holds 120,000 or so clones, around nine tenths found once. The material sequenced was PBMCs. The receptors come from a woman between 18 and 29 years old in good health and CMV-seronegative.

This chain joins TRBV7-2 and TRBJ1-1; D perhaps matches TRBD1 (5 bases). The V gene lost 4 bases and the J gene lost 1 base, with 13 bases spanning the gap. Germline loops: CDR1 SGHTA, CDR2 FQGNSA. The CDR3 consists of 15 residues. The CDR3 DNA follows: TGTGCCAGCAGCTCGTTAGGGGCAGGGAACACTGAAGCTTTCTTT. Residues: CASSSLGAGNTEAFF.

The V call is TRBV30, the J call TRBJ2-2, with a weak D call TRBD2 (6 bases). The CDR3 is 15 residues long. V lost 0 bases and J lost 6, with 14 bases in between. Looked up from germline, CDR1 is GTSNPN and CDR2 is SVGIG (reference sequence). The CDR3 DNA is TGTGCCTGGAGTGTCGGGACTCCGTCGGCCGGGGAGCTGTTTTTT. Translated, it gives CAWSVGTPSAGELFF.

This rearrangement joins TRBV9 to TRBJ1-4; the D gene is possibly TRBD1 (5 bases). Germline loops: CDR1 SGDLS, CDR2 YYNGEE. The CDR3 has 14 amino acids. Trimming pared 0 bases from V and 8 bases from J, leaving 11 bases between. CDR3 amino acids: CASSVGQGTEKLFF. As DNA, the CDR3 is TGTGCCAGCAGCGTAGGCCAGGGTACCGAAAAACTGTTTTTT.

V is TRBV5-1 and J is TRBJ2-5, with 8 bases lining up with TRBD1. There are 14 residues in the CDR3. The germline V gene encodes CDR1 SGHRS and CDR2 YFSETQ. V gave up 4 bases and J gave up 4 bases; unmatched junction bases: 6. In DNA form, the CDR3 reads TGCGCCAGCAGCCGCCAGGGGGCGTTAGAGACCCAGTACTTC. This encodes CASSRQGALETQYF.

This sequence joins TRBV6-4 and TRBJ2-2, with 10 nucleotides matching TRBD1. Germline CDR1 MRHNA, CDR2 SNTAGT. J gave up 7 bases and V 5 bases, and 13 bases lay outside the gene matches. The CDR3 sequence is 17 residues long. CDR3 in DNA: TGTGCCAGCAGTCTGCGGGACAGGGGAGGAGCCGGCGGGGAGCTGTTTTTT. This codes for CASSLRDRGGAGGELFF.